The source of this TCR beta chain is a study of CD8 T cells in Susac syndrome. With random hexamers, reverse transcription was performed on about 0.5 to 1 ug of RNA. With immunoSEQ multiplex PCR, TCR beta CDR3 was amplified across 54 Vbeta and 13 Jbeta. MiXCR, run by TCRdb on the immunoSEQ multiplex PCR reads, gives a single entry per CDR3 protein. The sample yields approximately 120,000 distinct CDR3 sequences, approximately 96% seen once. TCR beta from blood CD8+ and CD4+ T cells was sequenced. This CDR3 has 15 residues. After removal of 6 bases from V and 3 bases from J, the junction contained 7 bases not matched to a gene.

Sequenced: CD4+ T cells from PBMCs. The rearrangement joins TRBV12-3 or TRBV12-4 to TRBJ2-7; 11 positions match TRBD2. This receptor was taken from a human donor in good health. The CDR3 loop reads CASRLAGEAVYEQYF. CDR3 sequence (DNA): TGTGCCAGCAGACTAGCGGGAGAGGCAGTCTACGAGCAGTACTTC.